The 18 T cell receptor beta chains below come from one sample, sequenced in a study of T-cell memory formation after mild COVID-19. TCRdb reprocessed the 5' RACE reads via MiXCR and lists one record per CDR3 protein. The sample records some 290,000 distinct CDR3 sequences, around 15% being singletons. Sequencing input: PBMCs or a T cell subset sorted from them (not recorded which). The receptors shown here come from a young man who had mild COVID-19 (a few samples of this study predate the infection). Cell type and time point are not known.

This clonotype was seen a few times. The CDR3 sequence: CSAVSGAGTDTQYF. The CDR3 DNA sequence: TGCAGTGCCGTTTCGGGGGCTGGGACAGATACGCAGTATTTT. The chain recombines TRBV20-1 with TRBJ2-3; D tentatively fits TRBD1 or TRBD2 (6 bases each). This CDR3 is 14 amino acids long. V was trimmed by 6 bases and J by 3 bases, leaving 16 bases between them. Germline CDR1 reads DFQATT; CDR2 reads SNEGSKA (reference sequence).

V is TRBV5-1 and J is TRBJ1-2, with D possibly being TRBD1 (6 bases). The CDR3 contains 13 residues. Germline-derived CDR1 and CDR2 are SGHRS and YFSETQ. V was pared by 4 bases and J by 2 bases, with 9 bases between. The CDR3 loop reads CASSITGNYGYTF. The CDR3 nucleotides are TGCGCCAGCAGCATTACAGGGAACTATGGCTACACCTTC. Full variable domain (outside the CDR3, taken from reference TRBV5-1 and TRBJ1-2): KAGVTQTPRYLIKTRGQQVTLSCSPISGHRSVSWYQQTPGQGLQFLFEYFSETQRNKGNFPGRFSGRQFSNSRSEMNVSTLELGDSALYLCASSITGNYGYTFGSGTRLTVV.

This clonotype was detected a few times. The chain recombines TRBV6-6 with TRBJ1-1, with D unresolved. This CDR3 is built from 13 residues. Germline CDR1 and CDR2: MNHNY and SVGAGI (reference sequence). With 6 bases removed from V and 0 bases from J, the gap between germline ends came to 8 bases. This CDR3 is CASREWMNTEAFF. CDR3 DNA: TGTGCCAGCAGGGAATGGATGAACACTGAAGCTTTCTTT.

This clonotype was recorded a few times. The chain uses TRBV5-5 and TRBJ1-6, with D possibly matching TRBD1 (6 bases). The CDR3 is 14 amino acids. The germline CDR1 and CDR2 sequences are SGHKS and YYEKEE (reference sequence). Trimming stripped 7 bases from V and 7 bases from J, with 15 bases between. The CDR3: CASSIPQGNSPLHF. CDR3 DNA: TGTGCCAGCTCCATCCCCCAGGGGAATTCACCCCTCCACTTT.

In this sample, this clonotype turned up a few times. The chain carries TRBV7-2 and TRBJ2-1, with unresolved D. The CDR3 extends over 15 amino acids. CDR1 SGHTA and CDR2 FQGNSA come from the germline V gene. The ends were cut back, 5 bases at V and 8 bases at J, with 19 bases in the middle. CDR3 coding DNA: TGTGCCAGCAGCCCCCGCGGTAGTGGCCAGGATGAGCAGTTCTTC. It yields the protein CASSPRGSGQDEQFF. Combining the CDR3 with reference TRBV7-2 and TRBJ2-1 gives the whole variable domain GAGVSQSPSNKVTEKGKDVELRCDPISGHTALYWYRQSLGQGLEFLIYFQGNSAPDKSGLPSDRFSAERTGGSVSTLTIQRTQQEDSAVYLCASSPRGSGQDEQFFGPGTRLTVL.

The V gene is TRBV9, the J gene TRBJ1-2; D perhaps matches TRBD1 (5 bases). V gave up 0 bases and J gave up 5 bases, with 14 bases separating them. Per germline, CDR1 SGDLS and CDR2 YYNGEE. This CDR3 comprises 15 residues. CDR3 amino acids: CASSVDWGNGYGYTF. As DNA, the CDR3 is TGTGCCAGCAGCGTAGATTGGGGCAATGGGTATGGCTACACCTTC. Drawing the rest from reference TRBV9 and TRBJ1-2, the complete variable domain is DSGVTQTPKHLITATGQRVTLRCSPRSGDLSVYWYQQSLDQGLQFLIQYYNGEERAKGNILERFSAQQFPDLHSELNLSSLELGDSALYFCASSVDWGNGYGYTFGSGTRLTVV.

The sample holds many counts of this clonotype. CDR3 protein: CSVGQGDTEAFF. The CDR3, as DNA: TGCAGCGTTGGTCAGGGAGATACTGAAGCTTTCTTT. The chain has TRBV29-1 and TRBJ1-1, with D maybe TRBD1 (5 bases). Germline V gene sequence: CDR1 SQVTM, CDR2 ANQGSEA. Trimming took 4 bases from V and 5 from J, leaving 11 bases between them. The CDR3 consists of 12 residues.

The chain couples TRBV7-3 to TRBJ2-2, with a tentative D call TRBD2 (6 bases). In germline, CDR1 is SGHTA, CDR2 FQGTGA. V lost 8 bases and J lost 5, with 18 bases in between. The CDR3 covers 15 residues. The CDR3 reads CASSRLTAGTGELFF. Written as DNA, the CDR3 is TGTGCCAGCTCTCGTCTCACCGCGGGGACCGGGGAGCTGTTTTTT.

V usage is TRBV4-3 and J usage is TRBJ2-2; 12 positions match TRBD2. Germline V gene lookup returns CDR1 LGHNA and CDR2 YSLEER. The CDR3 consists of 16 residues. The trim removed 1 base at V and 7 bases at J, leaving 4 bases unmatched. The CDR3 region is CASSQALAGGLGELFF. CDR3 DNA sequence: TGCGCCAGCAGCCAAGCCCTAGCGGGGGGGCTCGGGGAGCTGTTTTTT.

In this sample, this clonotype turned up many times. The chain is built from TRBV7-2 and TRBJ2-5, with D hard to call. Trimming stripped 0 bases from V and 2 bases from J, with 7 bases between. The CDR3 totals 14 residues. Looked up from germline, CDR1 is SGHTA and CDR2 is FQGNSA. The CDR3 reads CASSLAPPQETQYF. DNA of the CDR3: TGTGCCAGCAGCTTAGCTCCCCCACAAGAGACCCAGTACTTC.

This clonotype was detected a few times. The CDR3 DNA sequence: TGCGCCAGCAGCCAGCACGGTTACAGGGGAGTTGACACCGGGGAGCTGTTTTTT. Amino acid sequence: CASSQHGYRGVDTGELFF. The V call is TRBV4-1, the J call TRBJ2-2; 7 bases fit TRBD1. J gave up 3 bases and V 3 bases, and 13 bases lay outside the gene matches. Per the germline V gene, CDR1 is MGHRA and CDR2 is YSYEKL. CDR3 size: 18 residues.

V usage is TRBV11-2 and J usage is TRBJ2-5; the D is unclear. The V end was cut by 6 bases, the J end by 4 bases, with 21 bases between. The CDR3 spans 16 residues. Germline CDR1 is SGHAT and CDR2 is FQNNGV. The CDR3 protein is CASSHSLGPDGETQYF. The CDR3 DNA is TGTGCCAGCAGTCACAGTTTAGGGCCGGACGGAGAGACCCAGTACTTC.

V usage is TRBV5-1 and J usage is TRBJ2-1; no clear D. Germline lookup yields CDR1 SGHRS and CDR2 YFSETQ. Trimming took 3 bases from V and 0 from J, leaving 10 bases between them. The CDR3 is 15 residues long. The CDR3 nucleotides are TGCGCCAGCAGCTCGACACCCAGCTCCTACAATGAGCAGTTCTTC. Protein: CASSSTPSSYNEQFF.

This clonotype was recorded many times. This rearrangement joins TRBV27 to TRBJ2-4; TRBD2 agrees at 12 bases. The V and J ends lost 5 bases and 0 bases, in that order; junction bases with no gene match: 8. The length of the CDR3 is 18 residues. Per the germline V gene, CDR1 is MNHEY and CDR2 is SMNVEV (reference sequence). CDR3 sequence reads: CASSKLAGGIIAKNIQYF. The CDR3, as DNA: TGTGCCAGCAGTAAACTAGCGGGGGGCATAATAGCCAAAAACATTCAGTACTTC.

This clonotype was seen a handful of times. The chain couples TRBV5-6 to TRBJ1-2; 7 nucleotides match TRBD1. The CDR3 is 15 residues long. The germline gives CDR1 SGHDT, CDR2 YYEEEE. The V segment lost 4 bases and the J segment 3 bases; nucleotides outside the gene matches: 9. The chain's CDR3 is CASSRGTEDYYGYTF. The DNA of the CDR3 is TGTGCCAGCAGCCGAGGGACAGAAGATTACTATGGCTACACCTTC.

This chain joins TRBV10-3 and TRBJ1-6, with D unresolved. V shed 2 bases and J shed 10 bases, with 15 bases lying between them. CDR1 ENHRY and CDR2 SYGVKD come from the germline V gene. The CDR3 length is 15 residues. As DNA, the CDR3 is TGTGCCATCAGTGAGGAGGGTAGTGTGCGATCACCCCTCCACTTT. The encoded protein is CAISEEGSVRSPLHF.

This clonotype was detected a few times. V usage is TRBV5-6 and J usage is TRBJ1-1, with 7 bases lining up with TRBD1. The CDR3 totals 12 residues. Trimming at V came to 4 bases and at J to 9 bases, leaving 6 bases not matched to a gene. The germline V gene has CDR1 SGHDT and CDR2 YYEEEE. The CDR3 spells CASSLTQGKAFF. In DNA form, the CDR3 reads TGTGCCAGCAGCCTCACACAGGGGAAAGCTTTCTTT.

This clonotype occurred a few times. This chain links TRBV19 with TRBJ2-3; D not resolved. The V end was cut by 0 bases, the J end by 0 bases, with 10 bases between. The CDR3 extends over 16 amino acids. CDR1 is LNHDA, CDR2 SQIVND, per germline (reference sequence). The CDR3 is CASSIDRTVSTDTQYF. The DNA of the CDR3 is TGTGCCAGTAGTATAGACCGGACGGTTAGCACAGATACGCAGTATTTT.